A single sample is the source of the 5 T cell receptor beta chains below, sequenced in a study of shared clonotypes between healthy human individuals. The protocol was immunoSEQ multiplex PCR, while the TCRdb copy is restricted to in-frame clones and leaves out a portion. The sample holds roughly 2.1 million clones, 85% to 95% seen once. Selected positively for CCR7 and CD45RO-negative, naive CD8 cells excluded terminally differentiated effector memory CD45RA+ cells. The specimen was naive CD8+ T cells from PBMCs. These receptors were taken from a man aged 18 to 29 in good health. Some clones in this sample may be carry-over from other donors' samples.

Here the CDR3 reads CASSFEQAYYEQYF. DNA of the CDR3: TGTGCCAGCAGCTTTGAACAGGCCTACTACGAGCAGTACTTC. The genes are TRBV11-2 and TRBJ2-7; weak D call: TRBD1 (5 bases). Between the trimmed V and J ends, which lost 3 bases and 3 bases, there was a span of 12 bases. In germline, CDR1 is SGHAT, CDR2 FQNNGV. The CDR3 loop spans 14 amino acids. Full variable domain (missing parts from reference TRBV11-2 and TRBJ2-7): EAGVAQSPRYKIIEKRQSVAFWCNPISGHATLYWYQQILGQGPKLLIQFQNNGVVDDSQLPKDRFSAERLKGVDSTLKIQPAKLEDSAVYLCASSFEQAYYEQYFGPGTRLTVT.

The chain carries TRBV19 and TRBJ1-5, with a possible D match to TRBD1 (6 bases). The CDR3 has 17 residues. Germline V gene data show CDR1 as LNHDA and CDR2 as SQIVND (reference sequence). The germline V and J ends were trimmed by 3 bases and 5 bases, with 20 bases remaining between them. The CDR3 region has the DNA TGTGCCAGTAGTATTTCGTTAGGCACAGGGCCCTATCAGCCCCAGCATTTT. Translation: CASSISLGTGPYQPQHF.

V gene TRBV30 combines with J gene TRBJ2-3; a weak D match, TRBD2 (5 bases). CDR1 is GTSNPN, CDR2 SVGIG, per germline (reference sequence). Trimming shortened V by 3 bases and J by 2 bases, and 15 bases separated the two germline ends. CDR3 length: 15 residues. The CDR3 loop reads CAWSPGVPYTDTQYF. The CDR3 DNA reads as TGTGCCTGGAGCCCCGGGGTCCCCTACACAGATACGCAGTATTTT.

This chain connects TRBV29-1 to TRBJ1-1; 8 nucleotides line up with TRBD1. Per the germline V gene, CDR1 is SQVTM and CDR2 is ANQGSEA. V shed 4 bases, J shed 2 bases, and the junction held 9 bases outside the gene matches. The CDR3 is made up of 15 amino acids. CDR3 sequence reads: CSVVGTDRGNTEAFF. The DNA for the CDR3 is TGCAGCGTTGTGGGGACTGACAGGGGAAACACTGAAGCTTTCTTT.

The chain links TRBV4-1 to TRBJ2-1; no reliable D call. This CDR3 has 15 amino acids. Trimming stripped 1 base from V and 9 bases from J, with 16 bases between. Germline CDR1 MGHRA, CDR2 YSYEKL. The CDR3 here is CASSQGTSFSSEQFF. The CDR3 DNA follows: TGCGCCAGCAGCCAAGGAACTTCATTCAGTTCTGAGCAGTTCTTC.